This T cell receptor beta chain appears in the sequencing data of a study of cytomegalovirus exposure and HLA in healthy donors. Across the study: Previous work identified around 120 million unique TCR beta sequences from 150 million to 200 million T cells.

V was pared by 3 bases and J by 7 bases, with 13 bases between. CDR1 is LNHDA, CDR2 SQIVND, per germline (reference sequence). The length of the CDR3 is 14 residues. PCR involved 60 Vbeta and 13 Jbeta primers. The assay was immunoSEQ multiplex PCR, and TCRdb's table has in-frame clones only and misses some. The profile covers about 190,000 clones, with about 85% appearing a single time and 3% to 4.5% taken by the ten largest. What was sequenced was PBMCs. The chain has TRBV19 and TRBJ1-5; perhaps TRBD1 as D (5 bases). This clonotype was obtained from a man in his forties or fifties in good health and CMV-seronegative. CDR3 protein: CASSISSGRQPQHF. The CDR3 DNA sequence: TGTGCCAGTAGTATTTCGTCAGGGCGACAGCCCCAGCATTTT.